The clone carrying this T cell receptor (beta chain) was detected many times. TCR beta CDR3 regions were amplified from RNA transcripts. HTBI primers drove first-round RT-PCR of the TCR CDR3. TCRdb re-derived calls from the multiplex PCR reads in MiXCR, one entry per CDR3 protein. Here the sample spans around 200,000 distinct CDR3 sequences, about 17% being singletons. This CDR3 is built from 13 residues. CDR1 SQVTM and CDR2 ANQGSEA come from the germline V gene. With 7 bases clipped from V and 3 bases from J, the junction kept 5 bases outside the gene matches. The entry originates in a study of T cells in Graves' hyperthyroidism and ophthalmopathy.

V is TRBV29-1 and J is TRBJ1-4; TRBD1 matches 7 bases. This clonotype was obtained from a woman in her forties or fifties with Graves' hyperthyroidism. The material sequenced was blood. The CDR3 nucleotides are TGCAGCGGAAGGGACAGCTCTAATGAAAAACTGTTTTTT. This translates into CSGRDSSNEKLFF.